The 28 T cell receptor beta chains below come from one sample, sequenced in a study of T cell responses to AZD1222 COVID-19 vaccine. The data were produced by immunoSEQ multiplex PCR, yet TCRdb's version contains in-frame clones alone and is incomplete. The sample has around 110,000 clones; around nine tenths are singletons. The specimen comprised peripheral blood, sampled on day 0 of AZD1222 vaccination. The source is an adult in good health.

The rearrangement links TRBV6-6 to TRBJ1-1, with D unclear. CDR1 is MNHNY and CDR2 is SVGAGI in the germline V gene (reference sequence). V was cut by 2 bases and J by 3 bases, with 10 bases left in between. The length of the CDR3 is 14 residues. In nucleotides, the CDR3 is TGTGCCAGCAGTTACGGGATGAGGGACACTGAAGCTTTCTTT. It specifies CASSYGMRDTEAFF.

The chain is built from TRBV9 and TRBJ2-5; D gene unclear. Germline CDR1 reads SGDLS; CDR2 reads YYNGEE. Trimming cost V 0 bases and J 0 bases, with 6 bases left between them. This CDR3 is 14 amino acids long. Here the CDR3 DNA reads TGTGCCAGCAGCGTAGGTATCCACCAAGAGACCCAGTACTTC. Translating gives CASSVGIHQETQYF.

The gene calls are TRBV7-7 and TRBJ2-3, with D possibly TRBD2 on 6 matching bases. In germline, CDR1 is SSHAT, CDR2 FNYEAQ (reference sequence). V was pared by 5 bases and J by 5 bases, with 14 bases between. The CDR3 contains 14 residues. CDR3 nucleotides: TGTGCCAGCAGCCCGGGACTGGGGGGAGATACGCAGTATTTT. Translating gives CASSPGLGGDTQYF.

The J gene is TRBJ1-4, the V gene TRBV7-9; D is unclear. V was clipped by 2 bases and J by 3 bases, with 10 bases between them. The CDR3 spans 15 residues. Germline CDR1 SEHNR, CDR2 FQNEAQ (reference sequence). CDR3 sequence: CASSLTDGSNEKLFF. CDR3 coding DNA: TGTGCCAGCAGCTTAACGGACGGATCTAATGAAAAACTGTTTTTT.

The CDR3 here is CATPRVSNQPQHF. The CDR3 DNA follows: TGTGCCACCCCCAGGGTTAGCAATCAGCCCCAGCATTTT. This sequence joins TRBV21-1 and TRBJ1-5; the table's D call TRBD1 went unverified against the DNA. TRBV21-1 is a documented pseudogene. The CDR3 is made up of 13 amino acids.

The J gene is TRBJ1-1, the V gene TRBV28, with 7 positions matching TRBD1. CDR1 is MDHEN, CDR2 SYDVKM, per germline. The CDR3 contains 15 residues. After removal of 8 bases from V and 7 bases from J, the junction contained 16 bases not matched to a gene. The CDR3 reads CASLAFPGQMREAFF. The DNA for the CDR3 is TGTGCCAGCTTAGCGTTCCCGGGACAGATGCGTGAAGCTTTCTTT.

This rearrangement joins TRBV5-8 to TRBJ1-5; 8 nucleotides line up with TRBD1. Germline trimming cut 5 bases from V and 9 bases from J; bases unmatched to any gene: 13. Per germline, CDR1 SGHTS and CDR2 YDEGEE. This CDR3 is built from 15 residues. The CDR3 spells CASSSDRDGMGPQHF. CDR3 DNA sequence: TGTGCCAGCAGTTCGGACAGGGACGGGATGGGGCCCCAGCATTTT.

The chain has TRBV7-2 and TRBJ2-3; 10 bases fit TRBD2. The germline CDR1 and CDR2 sequences are SGHTA and FQGNSA. CDR3 length equals 14 residues. The junction had 4 bases not matched to a gene; V was cut back by 5 bases and J by 5 bases. CDR3 sequence: CASSPSGGEDTQYF. CDR3 coding DNA: TGTGCCAGCAGCCCGAGCGGGGGGGAAGATACGCAGTATTTT.

The chain uses TRBV18 and TRBJ2-3; D is possibly TRBD1 (5 bases). Germline V gene lookup returns CDR1 KGHSH and CDR2 LQKENI. CDR3 size: 13 residues. The ends were cut back, 4 bases at V and 5 bases at J, with 10 bases in the middle. The chain's CDR3 is CASSRDRGDTQYF. CDR3 nucleotides: TGTGCCAGCTCACGCGACAGAGGAGATACGCAGTATTTT.

The chain recombines TRBV7-6 with TRBJ2-7; maybe TRBD2 (6 bases). Germline lookup yields CDR1 SGHVS and CDR2 FNYEAQ. The V end lost 5 bases, the J end lost 5 bases, and 16 bases lay between the germline ends. The CDR3 length is 14 residues. The CDR3 loop is CASSPAGGFDEQYF. CDR3 in DNA: TGTGCCAGCAGCCCAGCTGGAGGGTTCGACGAGCAGTACTTC.

The CDR3 loop reads CASSNGRRDEAFF. Here the CDR3 DNA reads TGTGCCAGCAGCAATGGACGGAGAGATGAAGCTTTCTTT. The chain combines TRBV14 with TRBJ1-1; no reliable D call. This CDR3 comprises 13 residues. Germline V lookup: CDR1 SGHDN, CDR2 FVKESK. The ends were cut back, 5 bases at V and 7 bases at J, with 14 bases in the middle.

V is TRBV7-9 and J is TRBJ1-1; possible D gene TRBD1, 6 bases. V shed 5 bases and J shed 3 bases, with 10 bases lying between them. CDR1 and CDR2 from the germline V gene are SEHNR and FQNEAQ (reference sequence). The CDR3 length is 13 residues. The CDR3 sequence is CASSLGGDTEAFF. The CDR3 DNA is TGTGCCAGCAGCCTAGGGGGTGACACTGAAGCTTTCTTT.

The chain couples TRBV28 to TRBJ1-1; the match to TRBD1 covers 7 bases. The CDR3 loop spans 16 amino acids. Per the germline V gene, CDR1 is MDHEN and CDR2 is SYDVKM. Trimming at V came to 4 bases and at J to 1 base, leaving 9 bases not matched to a gene. Here the CDR3 DNA reads TGTGCCAGCAGTTGGGGGGACAGAGCTGCGAACACTGAAGCTTTCTTT. This encodes CASSWGDRAANTEAFF.

V gene TRBV9 combines with J gene TRBJ2-6, with 9 bases matching TRBD2. Germline CDR1 is SGDLS and CDR2 is YYNGEE. Losses at the gene ends were 0 bases for V and 2 bases for J; bases not matched to a gene: 3. The CDR3 is 17 residues long. As DNA, the CDR3 is TGTGCCAGCAGCGTAGCCCCTAGCGGGGCTGGGGCCAACGTCCTGACTTTC. Translation: CASSVAPSGAGANVLTF.

The chain combines TRBV14 with TRBJ1-2; the match to TRBD1 covers 7 bases. CDR1 SGHDN and CDR2 FVKESK come from the germline V gene. The V and J ends lost 6 bases and 5 bases, in that order; junction bases with no gene match: 6. The CDR3 has 13 residues. In DNA, the CDR3 is TGTGCCAGCAGACACAGGGGCGGGTATGGCTACACCTTC. Its translation is CASRHRGGYGYTF.

Here the CDR3 reads CASSFSEGLSYTF. The DNA of the CDR3 is TGTGCCAGCAGTTTCAGTGAGGGTCTGAGCTACACCTTC. The chain employs TRBV12-3 or TRBV12-4 and TRBJ1-2; no definite D call. V was trimmed by 3 bases and J by 9 bases, leaving 14 bases between them. The CDR3 is made up of 13 amino acids.

This clone has just one count. The chain recombines TRBV21-1 with TRBJ2-7; whether TRBD2, the table's D call, matches the DNA was not checked. TRBV21-1 is a recognized pseudogene. This CDR3 region has 14 residues. The CDR3 here is CASSNLFNSYEQYF. The CDR3 DNA sequence: TGTGCCAGCAGCAACTTGTTTAACTCCTACGAGCAGTACTTC.

The V call is TRBV15, the J call TRBJ2-1, with D perhaps matching TRBD1 or TRBD2 (6 bases each). This CDR3 is 15 amino acids long. The V end lost 1 base, the J end lost 4 bases, and 11 bases lay between the germline ends. Germline assignment: CDR1 LNHNV and CDR2 YYDKDF (reference sequence). The CDR3 DNA follows: TGTGCCACCAGCAGAGCGGGGGCGGGATACAATGAGCAGTTCTTC. Amino acid sequence: CATSRAGAGYNEQFF.

This chain joins TRBV29-1 and TRBJ2-2; possible D gene TRBD1, 6 bases. Germline V CDR1 and CDR2: SQVTM, ANQGSEA. V gave up 4 bases and J gave up 4 bases, with 13 bases separating them. The CDR3 is 14 amino acids. The CDR3 spells CSVGRQGSTGELFF. DNA of the CDR3: TGCAGCGTTGGGCGGCAGGGGTCCACCGGGGAGCTGTTTTTT.

DNA of the CDR3: TGTGCCAGCAGCTTGACCACAGACAGGGGCTACACCTTC. This sequence encodes CASSLTTDRGYTF. The rearrangement links TRBV5-4 to TRBJ1-2; maybe TRBD1 (6 bases). CDR1 is SGHNT, CDR2 YYREEE, per germline (reference sequence). CDR3 length: 13 amino acids. Trimming shortened V by 1 base and J by 8 bases, and 12 bases separated the two germline ends.

The CDR3 reads CASSQTTGRGGYTF. Here the CDR3 DNA reads TGTGCCAGCAGCCAAACTACAGGGAGAGGTGGCTACACCTTC. The chain couples TRBV3-1 (or the pseudogene TRBV3-2) to TRBJ1-2; possible D gene TRBD1, 6 bases. The CDR3 consists of 14 residues. Trimming removed 2 bases from V and 7 bases from J, with 14 bases in between. CDR1 and CDR2 (germline): LGHDT, YNNKEL (reference sequence).

The rearrangement uses TRBV5-1 and TRBJ2-1; 12 bases line up with TRBD1. The germline CDR1 and CDR2 sequences are SGHRS and YFSETQ. The CDR3 consists of 14 residues. Unmatched junction bases numbered 7, after V lost 9 bases and J lost 6 bases. The CDR3 loop is CATAGQGALNEQFF. The CDR3 DNA is TGCGCCACTGCGGGACAGGGGGCTCTCAATGAGCAGTTCTTC.

The chain's CDR3 is CASSWGQPYEQYF. For the CDR3, the DNA is TGTGCCAGCAGTTGGGGACAGCCCTACGAGCAGTACTTC. The chain has TRBV6-2 or TRBV6-3 and TRBJ2-7, with 7 bases lining up with TRBD1. The CDR3 totals 13 residues. Losses at the gene ends were 4 bases for V and 2 bases for J; bases not matched to a gene: 2. Germline CDR1 is MNHEY and CDR2 is SVGEGT.

The rearrangement joins TRBV6-5 to TRBJ1-5, with a possible D match to TRBD1 (5 bases). CDR1 is MNHEY, CDR2 SVGAGI, per germline. Trimming cost V 7 bases and J 2 bases, with 12 bases left between them. The CDR3 loop spans 14 amino acids. CDR3 in amino acids: CASTTLGGNQPQHF. The DNA for the CDR3 is TGTGCCAGCACCACCCTGGGGGGCAATCAGCCCCAGCATTTT.

The chain couples TRBV4-3 to TRBJ2-7; D assignment may be TRBD1 or TRBD2 (5 bases each). Per the germline V gene, CDR1 is LGHNA and CDR2 is YSLEER. The germline V and J ends were trimmed by 4 bases and 11 bases, with 18 bases remaining between them. CDR3 length: 13 residues. The CDR3 DNA is TGCGCCAGCAGCCTACATCCGGGACGCGCCGAGTACTTC. This encodes CASSLHPGRAEYF.

The chain uses TRBV6-6 and TRBJ2-3, with D possibly TRBD2 on 5 matching bases. V lost 9 bases, J lost 0 bases, and 16 bases lay in between. The CDR3 is made up of 15 amino acids. Germline CDR1 reads MNHNY; CDR2 reads SVGAGI (reference sequence). The CDR3 nucleotides are TGTGCCAGTCGGACTTTCAGTACTAGCACAGATACGCAGTATTTT. Its protein is CASRTFSTSTDTQYF.

The V gene is TRBV6-1, the J gene TRBJ1-1; 9 nucleotides match TRBD1. CDR3 length equals 15 residues. The germline CDR1 and CDR2 sequences are MNHNS and SASEGT. With 3 bases clipped from V and 10 bases from J, the junction kept 12 bases outside the gene matches. CDR3 in DNA: TGTGCCAGCAGTGATAGGGACAGGGTAGTCTACGGAGCTTTCTTT. This gives the protein CASSDRDRVVYGAFF.

This chain uses TRBV6-5 with TRBJ2-2, with 7 bases matching TRBD1. Germline V gene lookup returns CDR1 MNHEY and CDR2 SVGAGI. This CDR3 comprises 15 residues. V was clipped by 6 bases and J by 4 bases; unmatched bases: 8. The CDR3 here is CASRPPGTATGELFF. For the CDR3, the DNA is TGTGCCAGCAGACCCCCCGGGACAGCCACCGGGGAGCTGTTTTTT.